The 4 T cell receptor beta chains listed next were all sequenced from one sample in a study of CXCR3-negative and CXCR3-positive naive CD8 T cells. Carrying UMI labels, the TRB cDNA libraries were prepared through 5' RACE. TCRdb re-analyzed the 5' RACE reads; it lists each CDR3 protein once, without DNA. Its listing shows some 56,000 distinct CDR3 sequences. What was sequenced was memory CD8+ T cells from blood. These receptors all stem from a human donor in good health. Some clones in this sample may be carry-over from other donors' samples.

The rearrangement joins TRBV9 to TRBJ2-1; the D call of TRBD2 rests on TCRdb alone, since no DNA is present to check it. Germline-derived CDR1 and CDR2 are SGDLS and YYNGEE. This CDR3 contains 16 residues. This chain's CDR3 is CASGQEEREGGNEQFF.

Here the CDR3 reads CASSHEGGRTGELFF. This rearrangement joins TRBV28 to TRBJ2-2; the D gene TCRdb calls, TRBD1, cannot be checked with no DNA. The V gene's germline CDR1 is MDHEN and CDR2 SYDVKM. The CDR3 length is 15 residues.

This sequence joins TRBV6-1 and TRBJ2-7. CDR3 length: 13 residues. Germline V CDR1 and CDR2: MNHNS, SASEGT. This CDR3 is CASSEFLGQQQYF.

The rearrangement uses TRBV13 and TRBJ2-3; without DNA, the TCRdb call of TRBD1 cannot be checked. CDR1 and CDR2 (germline): PRHDT, FYEKMQ (reference sequence). The CDR3 totals 15 residues. CDR3: CASSLGQGVADTQYF.